The present TCR beta chain was sequenced within a study of cytomegalovirus exposure and HLA in healthy donors (TCRdb year 2017). Some background on the complete study: According to an earlier analysis of 587 of the donors, some 180 million T cells yielded 120 million or so unique TCR beta sequences and 276 Gb of sequence data. About 310 gigabases of sequencing data and approximately 85 million unique TCR sequences were included in an early release covering 550 to 800 HLA-typed donors. The genetic ancestry cluster associated with self-reported Caucasian donors included 81% of the roughly 360 genotyped donors. The study aimed to test whether cataloging public T cell receptors could reveal signatures of past pathogen exposure. The study used immunosequencing to profile the T cell repertoires of 600 to 850 subjects and linked those repertoires to cytomegalovirus serostatus. In addition to the first cohort of approximately 650 subjects, a separate validation cohort of 120 different subjects was used. To predict cytomegalovirus infection status, the study combined high-throughput TCR immunosequencing, statistical association of individual TCRs with disease status, and machine learning. A later analysis re-examined previously published TCR beta repertoires from roughly 720 donors and added high-resolution HLA genotyping to investigate patterns of TCR occurrence. Rather than drawing on any new phenotypic data, the later analysis identified candidate immune exposures from TCR beta sequences and the way those sequences occurred across donors. An earlier analysis of several hundred of the donors applied high-throughput TCR beta sequencing to assess whether each TCR beta V gene segment acted as functional or pseudogenic. Alongside the repertoire data, information on donor age, sex, ethnicity and CMV serostatus was compiled. A later genetic analysis used genome-wide SNP genotypes for 398 of the 666 donors, treating that subset as a discovery cohort. Every repertoire in the discovery cohort had been generated on one and the same sequencing platform. HLA typing covered class I and class II loci at four-digit resolution. Typing coverage varied by locus: roughly 620-630 donors for A, B, C, DRB1 and DQB1; approximately 500 for DQA1; around 570 for DPA1; roughly 470 for DPB1. Because of strong linkage in the cohort, roughly five DR-DQ haplotypes were treated as single units for association and clustering. Among roughly 400 genotyped donors of the cohort, an average of approximately 200,000 unique TCR beta nucleotide sequences was sequenced per donor, of which approximately 19% were non-productive.

The method behind the library was the immunoSEQ multiplex PCR assay. The multiplex PCR relied on a mix of 60 forward primers for TCR Vbeta segments and 13 reverse primers for TCR Jbeta segments. A multiplex PCR assay on genomic DNA amplified the CDR3 region of rearranged TCR beta genes. The amplified TCR beta libraries were sequenced on the Illumina HiSeq System as 87-base-pair reads. Processing in the source paper ran as follows. A later analysis counted about 82 million unique TCR beta chains across the 600 to 850 repertoires, and some 11 million of these chains were shared by at least two donors. Raw reads were error-corrected and collapsed into unique sequences with a nearest-neighbor algorithm that merged closely related sequences to remove PCR and sequencing errors. CDR3 sequences were aligned to IMGT reference sequences to assign V, D and J gene segments. For a sequence to be retained, a match of at least six nucleotides to both a V gene segment and a J gene segment was required. Rearrangements were called productive when the CDR3 lacked stop codons and stayed in frame with V and J; all others were non-productive. CDR3 was defined by IMGT convention, running from the second conserved V-encoded cysteine to the conserved J-encoded phenylalanine. In an earlier analysis of more than 550 of the donors, sequences lacking an unambiguous match to a single V gene segment were excluded. In an earlier analysis of some 590 of the donors, a V segment was called functional when productive rearrangements were above 56.7%, and segregating when the standard deviation between donors exceeded 5%. A statistical classification framework was built for diagnosing cytomegalovirus status from the catalog of TCR beta chain sequences. A later analysis assigned V and J genes by comparing TCR nucleotide sequences with IMGT/GENE-DB human TR gene sequences. Using the TCRdist pipeline, a later analysis assigned CDR3 sequences along with most-parsimonious VDJ recombination scenarios. In a later analysis, each TCR beta chain was defined by its CDR3 amino acid sequence together with its V-gene family, and reads lacking a unique V-gene family were excluded. As a way to deal with suspected cross-contamination and a sequencing artifact, a later analysis dropped 450 to 600 nucleotide sequences that were highly shared and had low generation probability. A later analysis calculated a clonal expansion index for each public chain from normalized within-repertoire ranks of inferred template counts. Generation probabilities in a later analysis came from a VDJ recombination model fitted to out-of-frame rearrangements, and those results were checked against IGoR. Hypergeometric tests were used in a later analysis to score TCR-TCR, TCR-HLA and TCR-CMV co-occurrence, with a repertoire-size bias correction applied to the TCR pairs. In a later analysis, false discovery rates were estimated by permuting HLA or CMV assignments 20 times. In a later analysis, co-occurring TCRs were grouped using DBSCAN, with TCRdist sequence similarity added in when clustering inside HLA-allele-positive subsets. Repertoires with fewer than 30,000 or more than 120,000 public chains, plus five repertoires with anomalous nucleotide sharing, were excluded from co-occurrence clustering. TCRdb limited this immuneACCESS table to in-frame rearrangements with V and J called. A share of clones is missing; checked studies link under half to unresolved V genes, and the rest is unexplained. D and trimming come from the DNA, and the V and J calls and clone size come from that table. Here the sample has some 65,000 clones; around 80% occur a single time. The top ten hold under 3% of the sample.

The cohort was made up of 500 to 850 healthy bone marrow donors. All cohort members were sampled while nominally healthy, although unrecorded immune exposures were likely present. The donor tested CMV seropositive and was one of the 289 seropositive cohort members. A peripheral blood sample was provided by each donor, and peripheral blood mononuclear cells were used for TCR beta sequencing. Genomic DNA was extracted from the blood cell samples with the Qiagen DNeasy Blood Extraction Kit. As to this clone: Its target antigen remains unknown. Base-call qualities are not available, and no considerably larger clone is one nucleotide away.

Overall study results and their limits: Specific HLA alleles were associated with 15,000 to 20,000 TCR beta sequences at a false discovery rate of 0.05 in a later analysis. In vitro tests confirmed that a few of the cytomegalovirus-associated TCR beta chains recognize cytomegalovirus antigens. Cytomegalovirus status was reported to be diagnosed by the classifier with high specificity and sensitivity in both the original and validation cohorts. The authors suggested that the approach could potentially be generalized to other disease states and immunological phenotypes. Assigning TCR associations to individual alleles was difficult when HLA alleles, especially DR and DQ, strongly co-occurred. Several of the top co-occurrence clusters appeared to be linked to parvovirus B19, influenza, CMV and Epstein-Barr virus, according to a later analysis. Immune exposure information for the cohort was limited to CMV serostatus. Sequencing depth was assumed to be roughly uniform across donors in the presence/absence analyses, though that assumption may not hold. Because counts were too low, approximately 18 rarely observed V segments, including chromosome 9 orphons, were excluded from the earlier analysis of around 640 of the donors. Linkage disequilibrium might explain the correlated functional status among segregating V segments, but an unknown experimental factor could not be ruled out. HLA typing was unavailable for some donors at each locus, so association tests used only the typed subset. V-gene and J-gene trimming of TCR beta chains was associated with a missense DCLRE1C variant in a later genetic analysis, and the association was replicated in an independent cohort. Some IMGT-functional V segments, including TRBV6-2 and TRBV6-3, could not be told apart with the 87-base-pair reads, so those segments were excluded. In a later analysis, TCR association rates were found to vary across HLA loci, with the most associated TCRs seen for DRB1 alleles and the fewest for HLA-C alleles. A cluster of highly shared sequence variants was judged likely to be a technical artifact of the sequencing pipeline. In a later analysis, most CMV-associated TCR beta chains were found to appear HLA-restricted, with HLA associations seemingly driven largely by CMV exposure. A total of about 150 TCR beta chains were listed by the study as associated with cytomegalovirus. In a later genetic analysis, fewer N-insertions in productive TCRs were reported among donors in an Asian-associated ancestry cluster than the approximately 670-donor mean. In a later analysis, HLA-associated TCR beta chains were found to be more clonally expanded and to have lower generation probabilities than equally common non-associated chains. In an earlier analysis of some 640 of the donors, most TCR beta V segments were observed in productive rearrangements about 87% or about 30% of the time, broadly matching IMGT annotations. A further reported finding was that TCR beta sequences accurately predicted the HLA-A and HLA-B alleles for most subjects in the first cohort. Across donors, most TCR sequences were observed very rarely, whereas some public TCRs were present in many individuals. This cohort had only TCR beta chains sequenced, and the lack of alpha or paired-chain data limited which features could be detected.

CDR1 and CDR2, looked up from the germline V gene, are SQVTM and ANQGSEA. Spanning cysteine to phenylalanine, the CDR3 consists of 13 amino acids. The sequence is cut down to CDR3 DNA, 39 bases in frame from base 1. Trimming takes 6 bases off V and 1 base off J; junction bases not matched to a gene: 5. The specimen sequenced was PBMCs. In this chain, TRBV29-1 is recombined with TRBJ1-1, and TRBD1 matches 7 of the central bases. This TCR derives from a girl aged 10 to 17 in good health and CMV-seropositive. The DNA sequence is TGCAGCGTGCGGGGACAGCAGAACACTGAAGCTTTCTTT. This codes for CSVRGQQNTEAFF.